Listed below are T cell receptor beta chains from one sample, sequenced in a study of cytomegalovirus exposure and HLA in healthy donors. Sequenced by immunoSEQ multiplex PCR; TCRdb stores in-frame clones only, minus some. The table shows 150,000 to 180,000 clones, with 70% to 90% occurring only once. The sample was PBMCs. Receptors were obtained from a middle-aged woman in good health and CMV-seropositive. CDR3s include the opening cysteine and the closing phenylalanine or tryptophan. D genes are given only for firm matches. Clone size is shown for a subset of rows, as once, few, many or a class of expanded clone.

CDR3 protein,CDR3 DNA,J gene,D gene,V gene,clone size
CASRDRGYQETQYF,TGTGCCAGCAGGGACAGGGGGTACCAAGAGACCCAGTACTTC,TRBJ2-5,TRBD1,TRBV6-1,NA
CASSQSGQGRNEQFF,TGCGCCAGCAGTCAATCGGGACAGGGTCGAAATGAGCAGTTCTTC,TRBJ2-1,TRBD1,TRBV23-1,NA
CSASRGTEAFF,TGCAGTGCTAGCAGGGGCACTGAAGCTTTCTTT,TRBJ1-1,NA,TRBV20-1,NA
CASSGGQPYSNQPQHF,TGTGCCAGCAGTGGGGGACAGCCATATAGCAATCAGCCCCAGCATTTT,TRBJ1-5,TRBD1,TRBV6-1,once
CASGSPTGFGANVLTF,TGTGCCAGCGGCTCCCCTACAGGGTTTGGGGCCAACGTCCTGACTTTC,TRBJ2-6,NA,TRBV5-4,NA
CATAGGTDTQYF,TGTGCCACCGCCGGCGGTACAGATACGCAGTATTTT,TRBJ2-3,NA,TRBV15,NA
CASSLSWDIFSGGYEQYF,TGTGCCAGCAGTTTAAGTTGGGACATATTTTCTGGGGGATACGAGCAGTACTTC,TRBJ2-7,NA,TRBV27,NA
CASRLAPTGELFF,TGTGCCAGCAGACTAGCCCCTACCGGGGAGCTGTTTTTT,TRBJ2-2,NA,TRBV7-2,NA
CASRRLAGVVGGELFF,TGTGCCAGCAGACGACTAGCGGGAGTCGTGGGCGGGGAGCTGTTTTTT,TRBJ2-2,TRBD2,TRBV28,NA
CASSAGLAADTQYF,TGCGCCAGCAGCGCGGGACTAGCCGCAGATACGCAGTATTTT,TRBJ2-3,TRBD2,TRBV5-1,few
CASSPRAGTGGLRGQPQHF,TGTGCCAGCAGTCCCCGGGCGGGGACAGGGGGCCTTAGAGGACAGCCCCAGCATTTT,TRBJ1-5,TRBD1,TRBV28,NA
CARVDRENTDTQYF,TGTGCCAGGGTGGACAGGGAGAACACAGATACGCAGTATTTT,TRBJ2-3,TRBD1,TRBV2,once
CATSRRQGTDTQYF,TGTGCCACCAGCAGAAGACAGGGCACAGATACGCAGTATTTT,TRBJ2-3,NA,TRBV15,NA
CASSLAIAGILNDEQFF,TGCGCCAGCAGCTTGGCCATAGCGGGAATCCTCAACGATGAGCAGTTCTTC,TRBJ2-1,TRBD2,TRBV5-1,few
CASSLAAGRGSDTQYF,TGTGCCAGTAGTCTAGCAGCAGGGAGGGGATCAGATACGCAGTATTTT,TRBJ2-3,TRBD2,TRBV19,NA
CASSPPGRADNEQFF,TGTGCCAGCTCACCCCCGGGGAGGGCCGACAATGAGCAGTTCTTC,TRBJ2-1,TRBD2,TRBV18,NA
CASRVAGANVLTF,TGTGCCAGCAGGGTGGCGGGGGCCAACGTCCTGACTTTC,TRBJ2-6,NA,TRBV19,NA
CASSIGLNNEQFF,TGTGCCAGTAGTATAGGGCTGAACAATGAGCAGTTCTTC,TRBJ2-1,NA,TRBV19,NA
CASSPGGISGNTIYF,TGTGCCAGCTCACCAGGCGGTATCTCTGGAAACACCATATATTTT,TRBJ1-3,NA,TRBV18,few
CASSYIAGDNEQFF,TGCGCCAGCAGCTATATAGCGGGGGACAATGAGCAGTTCTTC,TRBJ2-1,TRBD2,TRBV5-1,NA